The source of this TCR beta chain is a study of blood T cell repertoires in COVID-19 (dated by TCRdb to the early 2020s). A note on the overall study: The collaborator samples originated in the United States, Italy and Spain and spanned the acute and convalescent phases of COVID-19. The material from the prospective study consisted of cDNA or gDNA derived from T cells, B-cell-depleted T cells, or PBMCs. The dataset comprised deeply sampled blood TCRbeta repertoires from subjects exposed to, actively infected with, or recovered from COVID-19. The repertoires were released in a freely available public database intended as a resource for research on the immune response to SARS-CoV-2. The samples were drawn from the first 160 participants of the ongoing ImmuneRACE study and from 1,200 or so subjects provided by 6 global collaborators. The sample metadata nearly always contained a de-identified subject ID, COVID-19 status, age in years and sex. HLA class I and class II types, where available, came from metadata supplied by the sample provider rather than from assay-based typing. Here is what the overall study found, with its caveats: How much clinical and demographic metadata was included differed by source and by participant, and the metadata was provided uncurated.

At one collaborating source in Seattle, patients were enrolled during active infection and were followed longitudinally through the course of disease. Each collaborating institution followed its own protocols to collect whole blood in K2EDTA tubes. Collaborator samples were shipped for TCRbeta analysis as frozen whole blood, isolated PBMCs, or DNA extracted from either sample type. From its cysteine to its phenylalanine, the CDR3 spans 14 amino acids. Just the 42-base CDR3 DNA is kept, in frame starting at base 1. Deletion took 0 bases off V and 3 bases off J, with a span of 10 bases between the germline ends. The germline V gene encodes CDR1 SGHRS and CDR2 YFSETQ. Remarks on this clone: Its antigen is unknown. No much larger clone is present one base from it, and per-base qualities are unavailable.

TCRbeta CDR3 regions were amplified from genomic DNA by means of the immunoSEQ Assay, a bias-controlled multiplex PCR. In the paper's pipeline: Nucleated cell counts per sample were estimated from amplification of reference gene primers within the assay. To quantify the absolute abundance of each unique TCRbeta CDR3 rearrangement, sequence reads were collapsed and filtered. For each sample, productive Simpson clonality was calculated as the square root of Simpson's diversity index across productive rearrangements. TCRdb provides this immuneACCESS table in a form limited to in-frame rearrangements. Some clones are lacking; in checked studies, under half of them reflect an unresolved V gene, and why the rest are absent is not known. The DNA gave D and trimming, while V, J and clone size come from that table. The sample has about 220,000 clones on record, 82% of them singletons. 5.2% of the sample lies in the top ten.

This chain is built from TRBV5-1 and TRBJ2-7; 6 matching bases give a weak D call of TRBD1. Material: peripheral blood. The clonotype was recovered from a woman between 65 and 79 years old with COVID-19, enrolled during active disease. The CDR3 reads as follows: CASSLGGTNYEQYF. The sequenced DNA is TGCGCCAGCAGCTTGGGAGGGACAAACTACGAGCAGTACTTC.